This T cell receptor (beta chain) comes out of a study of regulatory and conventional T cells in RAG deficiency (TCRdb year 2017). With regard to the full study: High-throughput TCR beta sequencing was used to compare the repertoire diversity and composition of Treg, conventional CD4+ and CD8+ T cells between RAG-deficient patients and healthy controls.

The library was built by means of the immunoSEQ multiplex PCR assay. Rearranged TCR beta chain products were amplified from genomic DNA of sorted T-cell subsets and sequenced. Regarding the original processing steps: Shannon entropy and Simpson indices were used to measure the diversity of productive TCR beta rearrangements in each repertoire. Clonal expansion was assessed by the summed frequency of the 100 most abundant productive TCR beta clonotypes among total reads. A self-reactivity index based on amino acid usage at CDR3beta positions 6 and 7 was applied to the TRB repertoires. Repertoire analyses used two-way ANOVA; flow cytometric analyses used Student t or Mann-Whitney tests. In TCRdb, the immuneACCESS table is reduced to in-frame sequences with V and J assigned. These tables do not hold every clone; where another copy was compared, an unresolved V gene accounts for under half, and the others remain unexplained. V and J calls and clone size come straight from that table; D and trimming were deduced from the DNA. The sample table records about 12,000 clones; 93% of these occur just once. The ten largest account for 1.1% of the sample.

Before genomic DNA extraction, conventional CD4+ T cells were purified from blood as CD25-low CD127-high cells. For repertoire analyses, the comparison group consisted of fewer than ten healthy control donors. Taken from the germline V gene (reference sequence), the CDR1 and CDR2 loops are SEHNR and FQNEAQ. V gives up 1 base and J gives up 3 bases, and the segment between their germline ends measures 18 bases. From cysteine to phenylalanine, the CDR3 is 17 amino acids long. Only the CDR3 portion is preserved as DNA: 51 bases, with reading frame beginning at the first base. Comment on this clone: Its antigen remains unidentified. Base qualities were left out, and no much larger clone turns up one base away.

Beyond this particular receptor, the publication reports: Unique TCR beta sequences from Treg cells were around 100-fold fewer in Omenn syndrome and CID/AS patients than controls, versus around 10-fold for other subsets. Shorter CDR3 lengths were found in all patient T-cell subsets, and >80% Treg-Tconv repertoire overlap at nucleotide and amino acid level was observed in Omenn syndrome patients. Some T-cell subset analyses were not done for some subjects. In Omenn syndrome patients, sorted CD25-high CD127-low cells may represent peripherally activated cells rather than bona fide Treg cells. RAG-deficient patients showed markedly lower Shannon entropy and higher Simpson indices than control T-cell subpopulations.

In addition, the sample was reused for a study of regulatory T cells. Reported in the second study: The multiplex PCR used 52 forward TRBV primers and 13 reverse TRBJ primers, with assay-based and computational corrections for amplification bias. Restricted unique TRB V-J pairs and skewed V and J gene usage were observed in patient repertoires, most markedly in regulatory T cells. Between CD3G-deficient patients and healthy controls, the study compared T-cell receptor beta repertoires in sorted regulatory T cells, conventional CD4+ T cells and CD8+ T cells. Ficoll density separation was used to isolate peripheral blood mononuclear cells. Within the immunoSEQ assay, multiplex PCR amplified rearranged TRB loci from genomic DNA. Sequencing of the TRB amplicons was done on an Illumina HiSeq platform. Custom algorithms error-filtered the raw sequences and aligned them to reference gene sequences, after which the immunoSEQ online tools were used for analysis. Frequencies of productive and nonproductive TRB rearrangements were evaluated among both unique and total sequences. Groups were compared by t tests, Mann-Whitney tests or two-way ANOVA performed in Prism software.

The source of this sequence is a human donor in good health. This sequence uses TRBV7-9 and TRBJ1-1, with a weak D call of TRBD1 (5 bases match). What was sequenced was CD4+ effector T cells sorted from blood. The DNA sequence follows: TGTGCCAGCAGCTTAGGAGGGCGACAGCCCGGACACACTGAAGCTTTCTTT. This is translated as CASSLGGRQPGHTEAFF.